The present TCR beta chain was sequenced within a study of T cells in Graves' hyperthyroidism and ophthalmopathy. This clonotype was counted at least ten times. RNA transcripts were the template for amplifying TCR beta CDR3 regions. RT-PCR in the first round (using the HTBI primer set) targeted the TCR CDR3. TCRdb recomputed calls from the multiplex PCR reads with MiXCR, one row per CDR3 protein. The sample yields 600,000 to 900,000 distinct CDR3 sequences, 16% seen once. The clonotype originates from a man aged 18 to 30 with Graves' hyperthyroidism. Material for sequencing was blood.

CDR3 DNA: TGTGCCAGCAGCCCCGCCCGCCCGAGCTCCTACAATGAGCAGTTCTTC. Protein: CASSPARPSSYNEQFF. This chain uses TRBV3-1 with TRBJ2-1; D is unclear. This CDR3 spans 16 amino acids. The germline V gene has CDR1 LGHDT and CDR2 YNNKEL (reference sequence). With 4 bases removed from V and 0 bases from J, the gap between germline ends came to 13 bases.